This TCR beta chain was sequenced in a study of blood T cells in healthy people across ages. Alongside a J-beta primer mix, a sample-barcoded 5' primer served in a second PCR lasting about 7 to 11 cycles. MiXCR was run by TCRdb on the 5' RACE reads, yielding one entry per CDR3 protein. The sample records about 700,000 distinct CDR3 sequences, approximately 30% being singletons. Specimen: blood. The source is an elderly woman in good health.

In nucleotides, the CDR3 is TGCAGTGCTCCTAGCGGGTTCCCGTGGGAGACCCAGTACTTC. This translates into CSAPSGFPWETQYF. V usage is TRBV20-1 and J usage is TRBJ2-5; 8 bases map to TRBD2. Germline V gene lookup returns CDR1 DFQATT and CDR2 SNEGSKA (reference sequence). This CDR3 spans 14 amino acids. The trim removed 5 bases at V and 5 bases at J, leaving 10 bases unmatched.